These 17 T cell receptor beta chains originate from one sample sequenced in a study of T-cell memory formation after mild COVID-19. In TCRdb, the 5' RACE reads were re-called with MiXCR into one record per CDR3 protein. The sample contains roughly 68,000 distinct CDR3 sequences, 15% to 20% of which appear only once. Sequenced input: PBMCs or a T cell subset sorted from them (not recorded which). These receptors were obtained from an adult woman who had mild COVID-19 (a few samples of this study predate the infection). Cell type and time point are not known.

This clonotype occurred a few times. The chain recombines TRBV11-2 with TRBJ2-7; unclear D gene. V gave up 1 base and J gave up 2 bases, with 6 bases separating them. CDR1 is SGHAT and CDR2 is FQNNGV in the germline V gene. The length of the CDR3 is 13 residues. The CDR3 loop is CASSLGRAYEQYF. CDR3 coding DNA: TGTGCCAGCAGCTTAGGACGGGCCTACGAGCAGTACTTC.

In this sample, this clonotype turned up a few times. The chain recombines TRBV4-2 with TRBJ2-3; D unresolved. Per the germline V gene, CDR1 is LGHNA and CDR2 is YNFKEQ. Trimming stripped 4 bases from V and 2 bases from J, with 7 bases between. CDR3 length: 13 residues. The CDR3, as DNA: TGTGCCAGCAGCCCCCCACTCACAGATACGCAGTATTTT. Its translation is CASSPPLTDTQYF.

The CDR3 sequence: CASSFAQGANEQFF. The DNA for the CDR3 is TGTGCCAGCAGCTTTGCACAGGGGGCGAATGAGCAGTTCTTC. The chain joins TRBV7-7 to TRBJ2-1; 9 bases are a match to TRBD1. V was pared by 3 bases and J by 7 bases, with 4 bases of the junction left unmatched. The CDR3 totals 14 residues. Germline loops: CDR1 SSHAT, CDR2 FNYEAQ (reference sequence).

The V gene is TRBV20-1, the J gene TRBJ2-7, with D perhaps matching TRBD1 (5 bases). The CDR3 totals 13 residues. Germline CDR1 reads DFQATT; CDR2 reads SNEGSKA (reference sequence). V dropped 5 bases and J dropped 2 bases, with 13 bases sitting between them. CDR3 coding DNA: TGCAGTGCTGGCGACAGAGATACCTACGAGCAGTACTTC. Translated, it gives CSAGDRDTYEQYF.

This clonotype was picked up a small number of times. The rearrangement joins TRBV6-6 to TRBJ2-1, with 12 nucleotides matching TRBD2. The length of the CDR3 is 17 residues. V shed 8 bases and J 9 bases; nucleotides not matched to a gene: 17. CDR1 MNHNY and CDR2 SVGAGI come from the germline V gene (reference sequence). The CDR3 here is CASGQQGASGGVTEQFF. Written as DNA, the CDR3 is TGTGCCAGCGGACAACAAGGAGCTAGCGGGGGGGTTACTGAGCAGTTCTTC.

The rearrangement joins TRBV5-6 to TRBJ1-5; a possible D gene is TRBD1 (6 bases). Trimming cost V 6 bases and J 2 bases, with 18 bases left between them. This CDR3 has 16 residues. CDR1 and CDR2 (germline): SGHDT, YYEEEE. CDR3 nucleotide sequence: TGTGCCAGCAAAAATTACCTGGACAGTGGCAATCAGCCCCAGCATTTT. It codes for CASKNYLDSGNQPQHF.

The chain carries TRBV4-1 and TRBJ2-7, with a tentative D call TRBD1 (6 bases). Germline V gene sequence: CDR1 MGHRA, CDR2 YSYEKL. CDR3 size: 14 residues. V gave up 1 base and J gave up 2 bases, with 9 bases separating them. The CDR3 loop reads CASSQGDKPYEQYF. CDR3 DNA: TGCGCCAGCAGCCAAGGGGACAAACCCTACGAGCAGTACTTC.

This clonotype appeared a few times. This chain connects TRBV2 to TRBJ1-5, with D hard to call. Deletions cut 4 bases from V and 7 bases from J, with 11 bases between. Germline V gives CDR1 SNHLY, CDR2 FYNNEI. This CDR3 contains 13 residues. The CDR3: CASSGSSRQPQHF. The CDR3 nucleotides read TGTGCCAGCAGTGGTAGCTCAAGGCAGCCCCAGCATTTT.

This clonotype was seen a few times. The rearrangement links TRBV20-1 to TRBJ2-7; D not resolved. The CDR3 spans 11 residues. Trimming stripped 0 bases from V and 3 bases from J, with 3 bases between. Germline CDR1 is DFQATT and CDR2 is SNEGSKA (reference sequence). The CDR3 nucleotides read TGCAGTGCTAGAGAGCACTACGAGCAGTACTTC. This translates into CSAREHYEQYF.

This chain connects TRBV12-3 or TRBV12-4 to TRBJ2-7, with TRBD1 matching over 7 bases. The CDR3 has 12 amino acids. V gave up 6 bases and J gave up 6 bases; unmatched junction bases: 5. The chain's CDR3 is CASSSTGAEQYF. Here the CDR3 DNA reads TGTGCCAGCAGCAGTACAGGGGCCGAGCAGTACTTC.

J is TRBJ1-4 and V is TRBV7-2; D not certain. Germline V gene data show CDR1 as SGHTA and CDR2 as FQGNSA. V was pared by 8 bases and J by 3 bases, with 13 bases between. CDR3 length: 14 amino acids. The CDR3 nucleotides are TGTGCCAGCCGACCACGAGGTCCTAATGAAAAACTGTTTTTT. Translation gives CASRPRGPNEKLFF.

V gene TRBV3-1 combines with J gene TRBJ2-3; D may match TRBD1 or TRBD2 (6 bases each). The CDR3 extends over 17 amino acids. Germline V CDR1 and CDR2: LGHDT, YNNKEL (reference sequence). V lost 0 bases to trimming and J lost 6 bases, with 19 bases between them. DNA for the CDR3: TGTGCCAGCAGCCAAGAAGGGGGGACGTACCTCGCGGATACGCAGTATTTT. Protein: CASSQEGGTYLADTQYF.

V gene TRBV15 combines with J gene TRBJ2-5, with 8 positions matching TRBD1. J gave up 6 bases and V 0 bases, and 15 bases lay outside the gene matches. CDR3 length: 18 residues. Germline assignment: CDR1 LNHNV and CDR2 YYDKDF (reference sequence). The CDR3 bases are TGTGCCACCAGCAGAGATGGTCTCGGACAGGGTTTCGTAAAGACCCAGTACTTC. This codes for CATSRDGLGQGFVKTQYF. The full variable domain, completed using reference TRBV15 and TRBJ2-5, is DAMVIQNPRYQVTQFGKPVTLSCSQTLNHNVMYWYQQKSSQAPKLLFHYYDKDFNNEADTPDNFQSRRPNTSFCFLDIRSPGLGDTAMYLCATSRDGLGQGFVKTQYFGPGTRLLVL.

This clonotype was seen only a few times. The chain carries TRBV7-9 and TRBJ2-1; 9 bases map to TRBD2. V was clipped by 8 bases and J by 3 bases; unmatched bases: 5. The CDR3 contains 14 residues. The germline gives CDR1 SEHNR, CDR2 FQNEAQ (reference sequence). CDR3 region: CASRGLAFYNEQFF. CDR3 sequence (DNA): TGTGCCAGCCGCGGACTAGCGTTCTACAATGAGCAGTTCTTC.

The sample holds a few counts of this clonotype. The rearrangement joins TRBV4-1 to TRBJ1-1; D remains ambiguous. Trimming removed 1 base at V and 11 bases at J, with 8 bases between. The CDR3 extends over 11 amino acids. Germline CDR1 MGHRA, CDR2 YSYEKL. DNA of the CDR3: TGCGCCAGCAGCCAAGGTCCTTGGGCTTTCTTT. This sequence encodes CASSQGPWAFF.

This clonotype was counted a few times. This rearrangement joins TRBV7-8 to TRBJ2-7; D unresolved. CDR1 is SGHVS, CDR2 FQNEAQ, per germline. V was clipped by 5 bases and J by 0 bases, with 17 bases between them. The CDR3 runs to 16 residues. This chain's CDR3 is CASSLEVLGSSYEQYF. The CDR3 nucleotides are TGTGCCAGCAGCCTAGAGGTTCTGGGGTCCTCCTACGAGCAGTACTTC. Complete variable domain (other parts from reference TRBV7-8 and TRBJ2-7): GAGVSQSPRYKVAKRGQDVALRCDPISGHVSLFWYQQALGQGPEFLTYFQNEAQLDKSGLPSDRFFAERPEGSVSTLKIQRTQQEDSAVYLCASSLEVLGSSYEQYFGPGTRLTVT.

This clonotype showed up just a few times. The V and J genes are TRBV5-1 and TRBJ2-1; D is ambiguous. V lost 5 bases and J lost 0, with 6 bases in between. This CDR3 is built from 13 residues. Germline assignment: CDR1 SGHRS and CDR2 YFSETQ. CDR3: CASRVSSYNEQFF. The CDR3 nucleotides read TGCGCCAGCAGGGTGAGCTCCTACAATGAGCAGTTCTTC.